One sample yielded the 16 T cell receptor beta chains listed below, sequenced in a study of blood T cell repertoires in COVID-19. Here immunoSEQ multiplex PCR was the method, and the copy in TCRdb shows in-frame clones only, minus some. This sample yields roughly 230,000 clones, of which about 86% are seen a single time; around 7.9% belongs to the top ten. Sequencing input: peripheral blood. Receptor source: a man aged 40-49 years with active or convalescent COVID-19.

Concerning this clone: The junction departs from germline at one end; a sequencing error may be responsible. V and J are TRBV2 and TRBJ2-1; 7 nucleotides agree with TRBD1. Germline CDR1 reads SNHLY; CDR2 reads FYNNEI. This CDR3 spans 14 amino acids. CDR3 region: CASSDREINNEQFF. DNA of the CDR3: TGTGCCAGTAGTGACAGGGAAATCAACAATGAGCAGTTCTTC.

This clone was detected a few times. CDR3 residues: CASSQHDRVKAFF. Here the CDR3 DNA reads TGCGCCAGCAGCCAGCATGACAGGGTTAAAGCTTTCTTT. The rearrangement joins TRBV4-1 to TRBJ1-1; the match to TRBD1 covers 7 bases. The CDR3 is 13 residues long. The ends lost 3 bases at V and 9 bases at J; junction bases unmatched: 7. Germline lookup yields CDR1 MGHRA and CDR2 YSYEKL.

This chain links TRBV19 with TRBJ2-1; 9 nucleotides line up with TRBD2. The CDR3 is 17 amino acids. J gave up 1 base and V 6 bases, and 10 bases lay outside the gene matches. CDR1 is LNHDA, CDR2 SQIVND, per germline (reference sequence). CDR3 loop: CASSPGVAGDSYNEQFF. The DNA of the CDR3 is TGTGCCAGTAGCCCTGGGGTAGCGGGAGATTCCTACAATGAGCAGTTCTTC. The full variable domain, rest sourced from reference TRBV19 and TRBJ2-1, is DGGITQSPKYLFRKEGQNVTLSCEQNLNHDAMYWYRQDPGQGLRLIYYSQIVNDFQKGDIAEGYSVSREKKESFPLTVTSAQKNPTAFYLCASSPGVAGDSYNEQFFGPGTRLTVL.

This chain links TRBV5-4 with TRBJ2-7; 9 bases are shared with TRBD2. V gave up 4 bases and J gave up 6 bases; unmatched junction bases: 11. The CDR3 sequence is 15 residues long. Germline V CDR1 and CDR2: SGHNT, YYREEE (reference sequence). The CDR3 is CASSPVGLAQSEQYF. The CDR3 region has the DNA TGTGCCAGCAGCCCCGTGGGACTAGCCCAATCCGAGCAGTACTTC.

J is TRBJ2-7 and V is TRBV6-5, with TRBD1 matching 8 bases. The CDR3 runs to 12 residues. V trimming: 6 bases; J trimming: 5 bases; junction bases outside the gene matches: 3. The V gene's germline CDR1 is MNHEY and CDR2 SVGAGI. In DNA, the CDR3 is TGTGCCAGCAGCCAGGACAGGGACGAGCAGTACTTC. It yields the protein CASSQDRDEQYF.

This clone has a single count. This chain links TRBV7-6 with TRBJ2-1; D is unresolved. CDR1 SGHVS and CDR2 FNYEAQ come from the germline V gene. V lost 4 bases and J 0 bases, leaving 10 bases between the germline ends. The CDR3 covers 15 residues. CDR3 amino acids: CASSSTASSYNEQFF. The CDR3 region has the DNA TGTGCCAGCAGCTCCACAGCTTCCTCCTACAATGAGCAGTTCTTC.

The V gene is TRBV30, the J gene TRBJ2-3, with D possibly matching TRBD2 (7 bases). The CDR3 spans 15 residues. Trimming left V 6 bases short and J 0 bases short, with 16 bases between. CDR1 and CDR2 (germline): GTSNPN, SVGIG (reference sequence). The DNA of the CDR3 is TGTGCCTGTACGAGGGGGGGGACTAGCACAGATACGCAGTATTTT. This encodes CACTRGGTSTDTQYF.

V and J are TRBV6-4 and TRBJ2-3; 11 bases match TRBD2. CDR3 length: 18 amino acids. J lost 0 bases, V lost 5 bases, and 10 bases had no gene match. Per the germline V gene, CDR1 is MRHNA and CDR2 is SNTAGT. The CDR3, as DNA: TGTGCCAGCAGTCCAAGGCCGGGGACTAGCGGAAGCACAGATACGCAGTATTTT. It translates to CASSPRPGTSGSTDTQYF.

The rearrangement uses TRBV4-1 and TRBJ2-3, with no clear D. The CDR3 is 13 amino acids. The germline CDR1 and CDR2 sequences are MGHRA and YSYEKL. The V end lost 0 bases, the J end lost 5 bases, and 6 bases lay between the germline ends. The DNA of the CDR3 is TGCGCCAGCAGCCAAGAAGGAGAAGATACGCAGTATTTT. Its protein product is CASSQEGEDTQYF.

The chain recombines TRBV30 with TRBJ1-2; the match to TRBD1 covers 10 bases. V shed 4 bases and J 7 bases; nucleotides not matched to a gene: 6. CDR3 length: 13 amino acids. Germline V gene sequence: CDR1 GTSNPN, CDR2 SVGIG (reference sequence). The CDR3 DNA is TGTGCCTGGACGGGACAGGGGACTCTTGGCTACACCTTC. Amino acid sequence: CAWTGQGTLGYTF.

V gene TRBV2 combines with J gene TRBJ2-5, with D tentatively TRBD1 (6 bases). CDR3 size: 15 residues. Germline loops: CDR1 SNHLY, CDR2 FYNNEI. The V gene lost 5 bases and the J gene lost 5 bases, with 18 bases spanning the gap. CDR3: CASSPSTGSRETQYF. The CDR3 region has the DNA TGTGCCAGCAGTCCTTCCACAGGGAGTAGGGAGACCCAGTACTTC.

The gene calls are TRBV11-3 and TRBJ1-2; D is possibly TRBD1 (6 bases). Germline lookup yields CDR1 SGHNT and CDR2 YENEEA. The CDR3 extends over 12 amino acids. The V gene lost 5 bases and the J gene lost 5 bases, with 9 bases spanning the gap. The CDR3 DNA sequence: TGTGCCAGCAGCACGGGGACATATGGCTACACCTTC. It codes for CASSTGTYGYTF.

The rearrangement uses TRBV7-8 and TRBJ2-7, with 8 bases identical to TRBD2. This CDR3 has 16 amino acids. Losses at the gene ends were 5 bases for V and 1 base for J; bases not matched to a gene: 10. The germline V gene has CDR1 SGHVS and CDR2 FQNEAQ. CDR3 loop: CASSPMGSGISYEQYF. CDR3 sequence (DNA): TGTGCCAGCAGCCCCATGGGTAGCGGGATATCCTACGAGCAGTACTTC.

This chain connects TRBV5-1 to TRBJ1-2; 12 bases align to TRBD1. The junction had 4 bases not matched to a gene; V was cut back by 2 bases and J by 5 bases. Germline loops: CDR1 SGHRS, CDR2 YFSETQ. The CDR3 has 15 amino acids. The CDR3, as DNA: TGCGCCAGCAGCTTCGGGACAGGGGGCAGATATGGCTACACCTTC. Translation gives CASSFGTGGRYGYTF.

This clone was counted between two and nine times. V gene TRBV18 combines with J gene TRBJ1-6, with D maybe TRBD1 (6 bases). Looked up from germline, CDR1 is KGHSH and CDR2 is LQKENI. This CDR3 contains 13 residues. V shed 5 bases and J shed 8 bases, with 10 bases lying between them. CDR3 loop: CASSADSDSPLHF. CDR3 nucleotides: TGTGCCAGCTCAGCGGACAGTGATTCACCCCTCCACTTT.

This sequence joins TRBV4-2 and TRBJ1-4; D is perhaps TRBD1 (6 bases). Trimming left V 0 bases short and J 6 bases short, with 14 bases between. The CDR3 runs to 16 residues. Germline lookup yields CDR1 LGHNA and CDR2 YNFKEQ. This chain's CDR3 is CASSQDPTGSYEKLFF. CDR3 coding DNA: TGTGCCAGCAGCCAAGATCCCACAGGGTCGTATGAAAAACTGTTTTTT.